This entry lists 10 T cell receptor beta chains sequenced from one sample in a study of T cells in Graves' hyperthyroidism and ophthalmopathy (dated by TCRdb to about 2019). The library relied on multiplex PCR. Data came from an Illumina HiSeq 2000. Amplification of TCR beta CDR3 regions was carried out from RNA transcripts. For the first round of RT-PCR on the TCR CDR3, the HTBI primer set was used together with the Qiagen OneStep RT-PCR kit. TCRdb passed the public sequencing reads through fastp at Q25 and MiXCR, retaining productive beta sequences. Merged by CDR3 protein, the rows form single entries marked with the most common genes and DNA. The sample table shows some 550,000 distinct CDR3 sequences, and less than 25% are seen once. Roughly 29% of the sample is held by the ten biggest clonotypes. Sequenced: blood. The receptors here all came from a man between 18 and 35 years old with Graves' hyperthyroidism.

This clonotype was recorded at least ten times. V is TRBV2 and J is TRBJ2-4; D is ambiguous. The CDR3 sequence is 13 residues long. The V gene lost 7 bases and the J gene lost 0 bases, with 7 bases spanning the gap. The germline V gene encodes CDR1 SNHLY and CDR2 FYNNEI. The CDR3 reads CASTLLAKNIQYF. DNA of the CDR3: TGTGCCAGCACACTTCTAGCCAAAAACATTCAGTACTTC.

The table lists this clonotype with a few counts. The chain has TRBV12-3 or TRBV12-4 and TRBJ1-2; D remains ambiguous. This CDR3 spans 11 amino acids. V was pared by 6 bases and J by 6 bases, with 8 bases between. The chain's CDR3 is CASSLKDGYTF. DNA of the CDR3: TGTGCCAGCAGCCTGAAGGATGGCTACACCTTC.

This clonotype came up many times. CDR3 bases: TGTGCCAGCAGCGTGAGAAGGGCTGAGCAGTACTTC. Amino acids: CASSVRRAEQYF. V gene TRBV5-6 combines with J gene TRBJ2-7; D gene uncertain. The CDR3 extends over 12 amino acids. V dropped 4 bases and J dropped 7 bases, with 12 bases sitting between them. Per germline, CDR1 SGHDT and CDR2 YYEEEE.

The V and J genes are TRBV20-1 and TRBJ2-2, with TRBD2 matching over 10 bases. CDR1 and CDR2 from the germline V gene are DFQATT and SNEGSKA (reference sequence). CDR3 size: 16 residues. The trim removed 6 bases at V and 0 bases at J, leaving 7 bases unmatched. CDR3 nucleotide sequence: TGCAGTGCCACACGGACTAGCGGCCCGAACACCGGGGAGCTGTTTTTT. Its translation is CSATRTSGPNTGELFF.

This CDR3 is CASSFGTGNKAFF. The CDR3, as DNA: TGTGCCAGCAGCTTCGGGACAGGGAACAAAGCTTTCTTT. The chain combines TRBV5-5 with TRBJ1-1; 9 bases fit TRBD1. With 2 bases clipped from V and 9 bases from J, the junction kept 5 bases outside the gene matches. Germline CDR1 and CDR2: SGHKS and YYEKEE (reference sequence). This CDR3 comprises 13 residues.

This clonotype was seen many times. The genes are TRBV12-5 and TRBJ2-5, with D possibly matching TRBD2 (5 bases). Germline V gene data show CDR1 as LGHNT and CDR2 as FRNRAP. The V and J ends lost 7 bases and 5 bases respectively, with 14 bases between them. The CDR3 is made up of 13 amino acids. CDR3 protein: CASALGLPETQYF. DNA of the CDR3: TGTGCTAGTGCCCTCGGACTGCCGGAGACCCAGTACTTC.

The rearrangement links TRBV10-3 to TRBJ1-3; D gene ambiguous. The CDR3 spans 17 residues. Trimming stripped 8 bases from V and 2 bases from J, with 22 bases between. In germline, CDR1 is ENHRY, CDR2 SYGVKD. Written as DNA, the CDR3 is TGTGCCATCTGTTATTACCTTGATGATGGGGCTGGAAACACCATATATTTT. It specifies CAICYYLDDGAGNTIYF.

Notes on this clonotype: A much larger clone sits a single nucleotide away, making a read error possible. The conserved phenylalanine or tryptophan normally closing the CDR3 is absent here, so this likely arose from a read error. V is TRBV9 and J is TRBJ1-2, with D possibly matching TRBD1 (5 bases). The germline gives CDR1 SGDLS, CDR2 YYNGEE. The CDR3 has 15 amino acids. Trimming pared 4 bases from V and 6 bases from J, leaving 19 bases between. The CDR3: CASSSRNSGIHGYTV. The CDR3 DNA is TGTGCCAGCAGCTCCCGTAACTCAGGGATTCATGGCTACACCGTC.

V and J are TRBV5-1 and TRBJ1-1; TRBD1 matches 7 bases. V lost 4 bases and J lost 1; bases outside the gene matches: 7. Germline loops: CDR1 SGHRS, CDR2 YFSETQ. This CDR3 region has 15 residues. In DNA, the CDR3 is TGCGCCAGCAGCGGCAGGGGGATCAGGAACACTGAAGCTTTCTTT. Translated: CASSGRGIRNTEAFF.

Worth noting for this clonotype: Its ends do not fully match the called genes, so a read error is possible. Here the CDR3 DNA reads TGTGCCAGCGGTGAAAGAGGGGTTGGCTATGGCTACACCTTC. Protein: CASGERGVGYGYTF. The chain joins TRBV2 to TRBJ1-2; D might be TRBD1 (5 bases). The germline V gene has CDR1 SNHLY and CDR2 FYNNEI. The CDR3 contains 14 residues.